These T cell receptor beta chains were read from a single sample in a study of PD-1 blockade in classical Hodgkin lymphoma. Generated by immunoSEQ multiplex PCR, the TCRdb table keeps only in-frame clones and is missing some. The repertoire has about 25,000 clones, approximately 95% of them found once; the top ten carry under 5%. Specimen: peripheral blood mononuclear cells (PBMCs). The receptors shown here come from a human donor with classical Hodgkin lymphoma. Both conserved end residues are part of each CDR3. The order of the fields is D gene, V gene, J gene, clone size, CDR3 DNA, CDR3 protein. A D gene is named only where the DNA matches it firmly. The listing skips clone size in some rows; elsewhere it reads once, few, many or a size class.

TRBD1	TRBV2	TRBJ1-2	-	TGTGCCAGCAGGCCCGGGACAGGGGTTAACTATGGCTACACCTTC	CASRPGTGVNYGYTF
TRBD2	TRBV5-1	TRBJ2-5	-	TGCGCCAGCAGCTTGGGAGCGGGAGGAGGAGAGACCCAGTACTTC	CASSLGAGGGETQYF
TRBD1	TRBV6-1	TRBJ1-6	-	TGTGCCAGCGAGACAGGGAACTATAATTCACCCCTCCACTTT	CASETGNYNSPLHF
TRBD2	TRBV6-4	TRBJ2-3	-	TGTGCCAGCAGCCCCGGGACTAGCGGGGTCGGCACAGATACGCAGTATTTT	CASSPGTSGVGTDTQYF
-	TRBV6-5	TRBJ1-2	-	TGTGCCAGCGGGTCCGGGAACTATGGCTACACCTTC	CASGSGNYGYTF
TRBD1	TRBV19	TRBJ2-1	-	TGTGCCAGTAGTATAGATGGGACAGGGTCCAATGAGCAGTTCTTC	CASSIDGTGSNEQFF
-	TRBV5-4	TRBJ1-2	-	TGTGCCAGCAGGCCTCCCGGGACCTTATATGGCTACACCTTC	CASRPPGTLYGYTF
TRBD1	TRBV2	TRBJ1-2	-	TGTGCCAGCAGTGTCATACAGGGGGCCTTTGGCTACACCTTC	CASSVIQGAFGYTF
-	TRBV2	TRBJ2-1	-	TGTGCCAGCAGGGGGACCCAGAGCTCCTACAATGAGCAGTTCTTC	CASRGTQSSYNEQFF
-	TRBV9	TRBJ2-3	-	TGTGCCAGCAGCGGACTAGGGGGCACAGATACGCAGTATTTT	CASSGLGGTDTQYF
-	TRBV6-5	TRBJ2-1	-	TGTGCCAGCAGTTACGAGACCCGCCGCCCCTACAATGAGCAGTTCTTC	CASSYETRRPYNEQFF
TRBD1	TRBV4-1	TRBJ1-5	-	TGCGCCAGCAGCCAAGCTGGCAGGGGGCTTCAGCCCCAGCATTTT	CASSQAGRGLQPQHF
-	TRBV5-4	TRBJ2-7	-	TGTGCCAGCAGCTTGGGAACAGTCGACTATTACGAGCAGTACTTC	CASSLGTVDYYEQYF
-	TRBV5-1	TRBJ2-7	-	TGCGCCAGCAGCTTGGCCGTTCCCGACAGGTTGGCTATGATGCGCTACTACGAGCAGTACTTC	CASSLAVPDRLAMMRYYEQYF
TRBD1	TRBV5-4	TRBJ1-6	-	TGTGCCAGCAGCTTGTCTCCGACAGGGACTTCACCCCTCCACTTT	CASSLSPTGTSPLHF
-	TRBV10-3	TRBJ2-7	-	TGTGCCATCAGTGAGCCGCCGCGGGGCCCTTCGGGCGAGCAGTACTTC	CAISEPPRGPSGEQYF
-	TRBV29-1	TRBJ2-1	once	TGCAGCGCCCGTGTTGGGACGGTCACCTACAATGAGCAGTTCTTC	CSARVGTVTYNEQFF
TRBD2	TRBV5-5	TRBJ2-1	-	TGTGCCAGCAGCTTGGGCGTACTAGCGGGACTCTACAATGAGCAGTTCTTC	CASSLGVLAGLYNEQFF
-	TRBV27	TRBJ2-3	-	TGTGCCAGCAGTTACCTCCCTTGGGACACAGATACGCAGTATTTT	CASSYLPWDTDTQYF
-	TRBV10-3	TRBJ1-6	once	TGTGCCGCGCAGGGAAATAATTCACCCCTCCACTTT	CAAQGNNSPLHF
-	TRBV15	TRBJ2-7	once	TGTGCCACCAGCAAGACTAGACCCTACGAGCAGTACTTC	CATSKTRPYEQYF
TRBD2	TRBV2	TRBJ2-1	-	TGTGCCAGCGGGGGGGGACTCGACAATGAGCAGTTCTTC	CASGGGLDNEQFF
TRBD1	TRBV29-1	TRBJ2-7	-	TGCAGCGTTGTGAAAGGACAGGGCGGCGAGCAGTACTTC	CSVVKGQGGEQYF
-	TRBV28	TRBJ2-5	-	TGTGCCAGCAGTTTAGGGGAGACCCAGTACTTC	CASSLGETQYF
-	TRBV7-9	TRBJ1-1	-	TGTGCCAGCAGCTTAGCGGGTGGCAGGGACACTGAAGCTTTCTTT	CASSLAGGRDTEAFF
-	TRBV11-3	TRBJ1-2	-	TGTGCCAGCAGCGAGACAAGTGACTATGGCTACACCTTC	CASSETSDYGYTF
TRBD1	TRBV5-4	TRBJ2-7	-	TGTGCCAGCAGCTTGGCCGGGACAGGGGTCTACGAGCAGTACTTC	CASSLAGTGVYEQYF
-	TRBV28	TRBJ2-1	-	TGTGCCAGTACCACAGGGAACCCCTACAATGAGCAGTTCTTC	CASTTGNPYNEQFF
-	TRBV14	TRBJ2-3	-	TGTGCCAGCAGCCTTCCTCTTAGCCCAGATACGCAGTATTTT	CASSLPLSPDTQYF
TRBD1	TRBV30	TRBJ1-1	-	TGTGCCTGGGTAGGACAGGCGAACACTGAAGCTTTCTTT	CAWVGQANTEAFF
TRBD2	TRBV6-4	TRBJ2-3	-	TGTGCCAGCAGTGACTCTAGCGGGGGGGCAGATACGCAGTATTTT	CASSDSSGGADTQYF
-	TRBV10-2	TRBJ1-5	-	TGCGCCAGCAGTGAGCGGTTATCGCAGCCCCAGCATTTT	CASSERLSQPQHF
TRBD1	TRBV6-5	TRBJ2-5	once	TGTGCCAGCAGTTTGGCCGGGACAGGGGGCGAGACCCAGTACTTC	CASSLAGTGGETQYF
TRBD1	TRBV7-2	TRBJ1-2	-	TGTGCCAGCAGCTTAGAATCGGGGACAGGGTTCTATGGCTACACCTTC	CASSLESGTGFYGYTF
-	TRBV5-6	TRBJ1-2	once	TGTGCCAGCAGCTGGGCAGGGGTTAACTATGGCTACACCTTC	CASSWAGVNYGYTF
-	TRBV11-2	TRBJ2-1	-	TGTGCCAGCAGCTTAGATCTCGGGTATTCCCTTATAGGCAATGAGCAGTTCTTC	CASSLDLGYSLIGNEQFF
TRBD2	TRBV2	TRBJ2-1	-	TGTGCCAGCACGGGGGGACTAAGCCCTTCTAATGAGCAGTTCTTC	CASTGGLSPSNEQFF
TRBD2	TRBV9	TRBJ2-7	-	TGTGCCAGCAGCCCGGGAGCGGGGGGCGATGCCTACGAGCAGTACTTC	CASSPGAGGDAYEQYF
-	TRBV7-9	TRBJ1-1	-	TGTGCCAGCAGCTTAGCGGGGCAACTTGAAGCTTTCTTT	CASSLAGQLEAFF
-	TRBV19	TRBJ2-7	-	TGTGCCACACGGGCCCGGGGTACCTACGAGCAGTACTTC	CATRARGTYEQYF
-	TRBV7-8	TRBJ1-1	-	TGTGCCAGCAGCTTAGGAGGACACTATGCCAATGAAGCTTTCTTT	CASSLGGHYANEAFF
TRBD2	TRBV7-2	TRBJ2-5	-	TGTGCCAGCGCGGGGGTACAAGAGACCCAGTACTTC	CASAGVQETQYF
TRBD1	TRBV5-4	TRBJ1-2	-	TGTGCCAGCAGCCTAGACAGGGTCTTAGCTAACTATGGCTACACCTTC	CASSLDRVLANYGYTF
-	TRBV29-1	TRBJ2-1	-	TGCAGCGTTGAAGATGCGGCGGTCCAGTTCTTC	CSVEDAAVQFF
TRBD1	TRBV30	TRBJ1-6	-	TGTGCCTGGACTAAGGCAGGGGGCCGTTCACCCCTCCACTTT	CAWTKAGGRSPLHF